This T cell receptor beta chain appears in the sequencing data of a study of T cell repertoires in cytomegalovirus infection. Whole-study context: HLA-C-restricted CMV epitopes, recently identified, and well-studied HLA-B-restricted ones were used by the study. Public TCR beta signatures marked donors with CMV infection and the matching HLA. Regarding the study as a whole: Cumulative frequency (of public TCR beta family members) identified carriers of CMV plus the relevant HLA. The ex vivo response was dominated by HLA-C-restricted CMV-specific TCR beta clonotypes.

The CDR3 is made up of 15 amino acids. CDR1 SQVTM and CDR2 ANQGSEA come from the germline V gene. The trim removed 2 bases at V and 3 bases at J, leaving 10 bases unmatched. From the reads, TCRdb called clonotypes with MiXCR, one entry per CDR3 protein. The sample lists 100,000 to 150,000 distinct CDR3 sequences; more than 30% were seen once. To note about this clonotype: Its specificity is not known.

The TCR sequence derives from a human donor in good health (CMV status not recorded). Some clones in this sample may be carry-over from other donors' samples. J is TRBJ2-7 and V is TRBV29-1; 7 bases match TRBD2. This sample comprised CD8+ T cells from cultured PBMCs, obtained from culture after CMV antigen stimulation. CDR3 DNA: TGCAGCGTTGAATTTCCAGGGCGGGGGAACTACGAGCAGTACTTC. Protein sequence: CSVEFPGRGNYEQYF.